This T cell receptor beta chain was sequenced during a study of tumor and adjacent non-tumor tissue in lung cancer. With respect to this clonotype: This may come from a read error, since a much larger clone is one base off.

A modified ARM-PCR protocol with three rounds of nested PCR amplified TCRbeta. From the multiplex PCR reads, TCRdb called clonotypes with MiXCR, one entry per CDR3 protein. This table has about 200,000 distinct CDR3 sequences, about two thirds appearing once. The V and J ends lost 10 bases and 4 bases, in that order; junction bases with no gene match: 7. The V gene's germline CDR1 is WSHSY and CDR2 SAAADI. This CDR3 is 13 amino acids long. The template was RNA from unsorted bulk tissue. The TCR comes from a man aged 60-69 years with non-small cell lung cancer. The sample consisted of lung tumor tissue. The rearrangement uses TRBV10-2 and TRBJ2-1; 7 nucleotides line up with TRBD1. The DNA for the CDR3 is TGCGCCAACAGGGACAGCCTGTACAATGAGCAGTTCTTC. Translated: CANRDSLYNEQFF.